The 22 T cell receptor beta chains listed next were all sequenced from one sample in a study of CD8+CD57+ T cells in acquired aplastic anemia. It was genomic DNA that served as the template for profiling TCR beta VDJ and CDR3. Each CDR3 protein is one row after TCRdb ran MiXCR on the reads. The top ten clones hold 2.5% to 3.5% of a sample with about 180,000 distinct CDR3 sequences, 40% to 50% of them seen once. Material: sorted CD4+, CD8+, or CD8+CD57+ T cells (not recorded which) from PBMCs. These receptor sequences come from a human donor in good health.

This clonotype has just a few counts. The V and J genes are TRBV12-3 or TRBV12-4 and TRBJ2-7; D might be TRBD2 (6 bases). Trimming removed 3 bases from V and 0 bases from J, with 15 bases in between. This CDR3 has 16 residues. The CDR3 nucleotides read TGTGCCAGCAGTTTTAGTATTGCGGGATCCTCCTACGAGCAGTACTTC. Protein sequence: CASSFSIAGSSYEQYF.

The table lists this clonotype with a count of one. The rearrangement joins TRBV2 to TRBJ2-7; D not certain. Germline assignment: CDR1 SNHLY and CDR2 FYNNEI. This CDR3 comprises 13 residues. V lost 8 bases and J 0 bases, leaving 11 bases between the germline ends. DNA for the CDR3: TGTGCCAGCTGGGCGACCCGCTCCTACGAGCAGTACTTC. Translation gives CASWATRSYEQYF.

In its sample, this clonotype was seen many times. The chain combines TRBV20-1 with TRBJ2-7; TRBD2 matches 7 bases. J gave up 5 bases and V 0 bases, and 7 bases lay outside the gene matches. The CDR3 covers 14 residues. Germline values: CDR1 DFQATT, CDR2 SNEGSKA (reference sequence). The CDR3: CSARDGASGDEQYF. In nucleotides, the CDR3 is TGCAGTGCTAGAGATGGGGCTAGCGGCGACGAGCAGTACTTC.

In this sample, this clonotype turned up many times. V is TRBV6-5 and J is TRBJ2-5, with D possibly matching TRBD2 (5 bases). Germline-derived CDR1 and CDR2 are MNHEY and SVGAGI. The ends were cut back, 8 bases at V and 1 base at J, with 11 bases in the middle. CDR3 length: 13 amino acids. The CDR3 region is CASQLAGQETQYF. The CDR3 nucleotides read TGTGCCAGCCAGCTGGCGGGCCAAGAGACCCAGTACTTC.

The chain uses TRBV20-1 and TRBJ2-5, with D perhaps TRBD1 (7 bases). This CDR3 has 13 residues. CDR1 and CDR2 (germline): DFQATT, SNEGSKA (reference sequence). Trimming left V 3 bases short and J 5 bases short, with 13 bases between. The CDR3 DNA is TGCAGTGCTAGCGTACAGGGGAGGGAGACCCAGTACTTC. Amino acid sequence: CSASVQGRETQYF.

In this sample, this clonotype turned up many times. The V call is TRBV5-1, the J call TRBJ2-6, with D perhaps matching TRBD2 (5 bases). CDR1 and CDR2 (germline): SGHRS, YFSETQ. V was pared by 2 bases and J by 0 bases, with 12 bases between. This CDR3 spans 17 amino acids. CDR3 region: CASSFSGSSSGANVLTF. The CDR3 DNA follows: TGCGCCAGCAGCTTTTCGGGGTCTAGCTCTGGGGCCAACGTCCTGACTTTC.

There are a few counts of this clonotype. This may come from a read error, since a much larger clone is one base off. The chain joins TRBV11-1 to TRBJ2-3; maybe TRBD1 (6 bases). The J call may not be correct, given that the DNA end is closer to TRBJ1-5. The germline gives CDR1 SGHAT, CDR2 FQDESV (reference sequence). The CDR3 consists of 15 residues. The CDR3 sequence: CASSSWGGGRDTQHF. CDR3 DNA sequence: TGTGCCAGCAGCTCCTGGGGAGGGGGGAGAGATACGCAGCATTTT.

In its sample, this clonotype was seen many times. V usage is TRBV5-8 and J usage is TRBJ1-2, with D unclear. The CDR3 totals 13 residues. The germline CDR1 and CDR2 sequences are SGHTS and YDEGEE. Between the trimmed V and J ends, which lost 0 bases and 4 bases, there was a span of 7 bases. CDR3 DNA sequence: TGTGCCAGCAGCTTGGAAGCGTTCTATGGCTACACCTTC. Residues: CASSLEAFYGYTF.

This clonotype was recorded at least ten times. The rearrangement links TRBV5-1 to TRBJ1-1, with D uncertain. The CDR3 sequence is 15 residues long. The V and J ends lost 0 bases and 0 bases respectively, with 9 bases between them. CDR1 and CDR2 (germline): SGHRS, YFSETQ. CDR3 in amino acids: CASSLADPMNTEAFF. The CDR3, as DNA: TGCGCCAGCAGCTTGGCCGACCCTATGAACACTGAAGCTTTCTTT.

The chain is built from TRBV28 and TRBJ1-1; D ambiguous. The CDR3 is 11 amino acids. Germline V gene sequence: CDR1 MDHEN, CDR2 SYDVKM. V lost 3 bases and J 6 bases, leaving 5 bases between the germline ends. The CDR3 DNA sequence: TGTGCCAGCAGTTTTAGGGCTGAAGCTTTCTTT. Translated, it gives CASSFRAEAFF. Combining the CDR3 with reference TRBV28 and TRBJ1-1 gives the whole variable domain DVKVTQSSRYLVKRTGEKVFLECVQDMDHENMFWYRQDPGLGLRLIYFSYDVKMKEKGDIPEGYSVSREKKERFSLILESASTNQTSMYLCASSFRAEAFFGQGTRLTVV.

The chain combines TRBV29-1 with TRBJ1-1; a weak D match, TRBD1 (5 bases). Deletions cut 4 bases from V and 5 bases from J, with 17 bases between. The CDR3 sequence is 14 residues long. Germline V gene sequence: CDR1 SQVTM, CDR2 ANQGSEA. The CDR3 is CSVAVGRGYTEAFF. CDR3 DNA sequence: TGCAGCGTTGCGGTCGGTCGGGGGTATACTGAAGCTTTCTTT.

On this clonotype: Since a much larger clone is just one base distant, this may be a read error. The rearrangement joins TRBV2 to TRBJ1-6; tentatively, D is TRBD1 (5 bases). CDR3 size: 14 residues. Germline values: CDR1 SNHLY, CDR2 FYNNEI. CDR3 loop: CASSDRVRNSPPHF. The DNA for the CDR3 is TGTGCCAGCAGTGACAGGGTCAGGAATTCACCCCCCCACTTT. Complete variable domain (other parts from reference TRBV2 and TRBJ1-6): EPEVTQTPSHQVTQMGQEVILRCVPISNHLYFYWYRQILGQKVEFLVSFYNNEISEKSEIFDDQFSVERPDGSNFTLKIRSTKLEDSAMYFCASSDRVRNSPPHFGNGTRLTVT.

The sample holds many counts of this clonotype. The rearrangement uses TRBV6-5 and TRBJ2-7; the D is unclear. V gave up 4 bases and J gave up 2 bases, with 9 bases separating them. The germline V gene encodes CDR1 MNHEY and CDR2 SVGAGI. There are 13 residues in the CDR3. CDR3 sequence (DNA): TGTGCCAGCAGTTTAGGCAGGACCTACGAGCAGTACTTC. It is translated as CASSLGRTYEQYF.

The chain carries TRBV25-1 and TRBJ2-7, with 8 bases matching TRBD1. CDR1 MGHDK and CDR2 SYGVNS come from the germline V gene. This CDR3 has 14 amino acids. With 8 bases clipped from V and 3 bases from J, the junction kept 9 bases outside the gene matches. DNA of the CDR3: TGTGCCAGCGGAAGGACAGGGATGTACTACGAGCAGTACTTC. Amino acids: CASGRTGMYYEQYF.

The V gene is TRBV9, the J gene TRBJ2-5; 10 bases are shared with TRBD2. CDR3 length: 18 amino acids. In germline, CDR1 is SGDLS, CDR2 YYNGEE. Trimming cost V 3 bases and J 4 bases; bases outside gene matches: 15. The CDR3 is CASSAGLSGRLGRETQYF. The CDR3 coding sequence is TGTGCCAGCAGCGCAGGTCTTAGCGGGAGGCTGGGCAGAGAGACCCAGTACTTC.

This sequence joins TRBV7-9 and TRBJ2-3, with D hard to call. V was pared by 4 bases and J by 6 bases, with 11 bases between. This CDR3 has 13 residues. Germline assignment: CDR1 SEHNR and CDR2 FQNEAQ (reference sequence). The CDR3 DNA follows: TGTGCCAGCAGCTCGATGCCGTTGGATACGCAGTATTTT. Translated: CASSSMPLDTQYF.

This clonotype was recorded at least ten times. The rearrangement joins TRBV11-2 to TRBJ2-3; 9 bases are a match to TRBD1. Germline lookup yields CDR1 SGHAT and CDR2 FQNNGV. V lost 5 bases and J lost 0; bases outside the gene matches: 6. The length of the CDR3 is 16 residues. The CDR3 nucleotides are TGTGCCAGCAGCACTCAGGACAGGGGTAGCACAGATACGCAGTATTTT. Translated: CASSTQDRGSTDTQYF. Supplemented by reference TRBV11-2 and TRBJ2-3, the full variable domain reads EAGVAQSPRYKIIEKRQSVAFWCNPISGHATLYWYQQILGQGPKLLIQFQNNGVVDDSQLPKDRFSAERLKGVDSTLKIQPAKLEDSAVYLCASSTQDRGSTDTQYFGPGTRLTVL.

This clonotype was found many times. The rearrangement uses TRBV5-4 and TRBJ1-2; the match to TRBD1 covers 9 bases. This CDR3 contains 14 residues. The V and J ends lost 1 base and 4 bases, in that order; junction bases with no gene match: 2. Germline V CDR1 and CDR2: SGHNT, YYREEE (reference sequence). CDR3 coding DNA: TGTGCCAGCAGCTTGCAGGGACAGGGCTATGGCTACACCTTC. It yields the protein CASSLQGQGYGYTF.

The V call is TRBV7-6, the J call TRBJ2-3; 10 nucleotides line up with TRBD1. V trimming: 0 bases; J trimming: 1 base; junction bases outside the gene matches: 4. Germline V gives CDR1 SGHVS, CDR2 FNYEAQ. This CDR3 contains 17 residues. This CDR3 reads CASSLAFGTGGTDTQYF. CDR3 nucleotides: TGTGCCAGCAGCTTAGCTTTTGGGACAGGGGGCACAGATACGCAGTATTTT.

The CDR3 loop reads CAISVARGQADTQYF. CDR3 coding DNA: TGTGCCATCAGTGTAGCCAGGGGGCAGGCAGATACGCAGTATTTT. The V and J genes are TRBV10-3 and TRBJ2-3; 8 nucleotides agree with TRBD1. V was pared by 4 bases and J by 4 bases, with 7 bases of the junction left unmatched. This CDR3 has 15 amino acids. The germline CDR1 and CDR2 sequences are ENHRY and SYGVKD.

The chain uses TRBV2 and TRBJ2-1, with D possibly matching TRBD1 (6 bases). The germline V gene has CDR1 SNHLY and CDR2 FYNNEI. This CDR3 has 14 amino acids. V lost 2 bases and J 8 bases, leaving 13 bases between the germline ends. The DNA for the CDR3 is TGTGCCAGCAGTGAACTACAGGGTCTGGATGAGCAGTTCTTC. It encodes CASSELQGLDEQFF.

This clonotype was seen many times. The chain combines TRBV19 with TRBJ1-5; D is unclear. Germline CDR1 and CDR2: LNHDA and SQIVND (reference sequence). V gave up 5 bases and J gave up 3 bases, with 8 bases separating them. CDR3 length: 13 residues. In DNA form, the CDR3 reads TGTGCCAGTAGTCGGGAAATCAATCAGCCCCAGCATTTT. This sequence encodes CASSREINQPQHF. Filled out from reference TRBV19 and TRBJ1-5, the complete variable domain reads DGGITQSPKYLFRKEGQNVTLSCEQNLNHDAMYWYRQDPGQGLRLIYYSQIVNDFQKGDIAEGYSVSREKKESFPLTVTSAQKNPTAFYLCASSREINQPQHFGDGTRLSIL.